These T cell receptor beta chains were read from a single sample in a study of T cell changes during pregnancy in multiple sclerosis. Some clones are missing from TCRdb's copy, which holds only in-frame ones; the method was immunoSEQ multiplex PCR. There are around 55,000 clones in the sample; about 87% occur only once, and 0.5% to 0.6% lies in the top ten. The starting material was CD4+ T cells from peripheral blood mononuclear cells, obtained in the first trimester of pregnancy. The receptors shown here come from a female donor with multiple sclerosis, enrolled in a pregnancy study. Each CDR3 is given with its conserved first and last residue. A D gene is named only where the DNA matches it firmly. Clone size is not always given. Where it is, it says once, few, many or a class for expanded clones.

TRBJ1-5,TRBD1,TRBV28,.,CASSLRAGGNQPQHF,TGTGCCAGCAGTTTAAGGGCAGGGGGAAATCAGCCCCAGCATTTT
TRBJ2-7,.,TRBV27,.,CASSFSGYEQYF,TGTGCCAGCAGTTTCTCGGGGTACGAGCAGTACTTC
TRBJ1-2,.,TRBV19,.,CASSADSNYGYTF,TGTGCCAGTAGTGCTGACAGCAACTATGGCTACACCTTC
TRBJ1-2,.,TRBV6-1,.,CASSEAPGRAGTF,TGTGCCAGCAGTGAAGCGCCTGGGAGGGCTGGCACCTTC
TRBJ1-1,.,TRBV29-1,.,CSVQTRREDTEAFF,TGCAGCGTACAGACAAGGAGGGAGGACACTGAAGCTTTCTTT
TRBJ2-5,TRBD1,TRBV15,.,CATSREGGTGETQYF,TGTGCCACCAGCAGAGAGGGGGGGACAGGGGAGACCCAGTACTTC
TRBJ2-4,TRBD1,TRBV5-1,.,CASSIYRGRGNIQYF,TGCGCCAGCAGCATCTACAGGGGGCGCGGGAACATTCAGTACTTC
TRBJ1-2,TRBD1,TRBV5-1,.,CASSLPGQDYTF,TGCGCCAGCAGCTTGCCTGGACAGGACTACACCTTC
TRBJ1-2,TRBD1,TRBV7-9,few,CASSHPDRAKLSYTF,TGTGCCAGCAGCCATCCCGACAGGGCCAAACTCAGCTACACCTTC
TRBJ1-4,.,TRBV28,once,CASSSPRGWGLFF,TGTGCCAGCAGTTCCCCTCGGGGGTGGGGCCTGTTTTTT
TRBJ2-3,.,TRBV11-3,.,CASSAGLSGTDTQYF,TGTGCCAGCAGCGCGGGACTCAGCGGCACAGATACGCAGTATTTT
TRBJ2-7,TRBD2,TRBV12-5,.,CASGLVVAGGRVPYEQYF,TGTGCTAGTGGTTTGGTAGTAGCGGGGGGCCGAGTACCCTACGAGCAGTACTTC
TRBJ2-7,TRBD1,TRBV5-1,.,CASSLGQGVGEQYF,TGCGCCAGCAGCTTGGGCCAGGGGGTGGGTGAGCAGTACTTC
TRBJ1-2,.,TRBV5-1,.,CASSSRGDYGYTF,TGCGCCAGCAGCTCCAGGGGTGACTATGGCTACACCTTC
TRBJ2-7,.,TRBV7-2,.,CASSLIGNYEQYF,TGTGCCAGCAGCTTGATCGGGAACTACGAGCAGTACTTC
TRBJ2-1,TRBD2,TRBV4-3,.,CASSQDPSGGAWEQFF,TGCGCCAGCAGCCAAGATCCATCGGGGGGAGCGTGGGAGCAGTTCTTC
TRBJ2-7,.,TRBV11-3,.,CASSLGRRSTYEQYF,TGTGCCAGCAGCTTAGGGCGGCGGAGCACCTACGAGCAGTACTTC
TRBJ2-1,.,TRBV19,.,CASSILAAEQFF,TGTGCCAGTAGTATTCTCGCGGCCGAGCAGTTCTTC
TRBJ1-1,.,TRBV5-6,.,CASSLTGSTEAFF,TGTGCCAGCAGCTTGACGGGAAGCACTGAAGCTTTCTTT
TRBJ1-2,.,TRBV19,.,CASGGNYGYTF,TGTGCCTCGGGGGGCAACTATGGCTACACCTTC
TRBJ2-2,.,TRBV5-6,.,CASSLVGGSRTGELFF,TGTGCCAGCAGCTTGGTAGGAGGGAGTCGAACCGGGGAGCTGTTTTTT
TRBJ1-2,.,TRBV18,.,CASSPEGYGYTF,TGTGCCAGCTCACCAGAGGGCTATGGCTACACCTTC
TRBJ1-2,.,TRBV6-6,.,CASRTGSPNGYTF,TGTGCCAGCAGGACCGGGAGCCCCAATGGCTACACCTTC
TRBJ2-1,TRBD2,TRBV7-8,.,CASSPGTSGLGYNEQFF,TGTGCCAGCAGCCCCGGGACTAGCGGCTTGGGGTACAATGAGCAGTTCTTC
TRBJ1-5,.,TRBV21-1,.,CASSKGAEGSNQPQHF,TGTGCCAGCAGCAAAGGGGCCGAGGGTAGCAATCAGCCCCAGCATTTT
TRBJ1-2,TRBD1,TRBV13,.,CASSFWIGGSLATF,TGTGCCAGCAGCTTCTGGATAGGGGGCTCTCTAGCCACCTTC
TRBJ2-1,TRBD1,TRBV7-3,few,CASSYSGGYNEQFF,TGTGCCAGCAGCTATTCAGGGGGCTACAATGAGCAGTTCTTC
TRBJ2-5,.,TRBV2,.,CASSEGQIKETQYF,TGTGCCAGCAGTGAAGGTCAGATTAAAGAGACCCAGTACTTC
TRBJ2-3,.,TRBV12-2,once,CASRSPGGDTQYF,TGTGCAAGTCGCTCGCCGGGGGGGGATACGCAGTATTTT
TRBJ2-3,TRBD2,TRBV6-5,.,CASRQSGSTDTQYF,TGTGCCAGCAGGCAAAGCGGGAGTACAGATACGCAGTATTTT
TRBJ2-7,TRBD1,TRBV19,.,CASNSGTANSYEQYF,TGTGCCAGTAACTCCGGGACAGCGAATTCCTACGAGCAGTACTTC
TRBJ1-1,TRBD1,TRBV6-6,.,CASHTTTGVYNTEAFF,TGTGCCAGCCACACTACGACAGGGGTATATAACACTGAAGCTTTCTTT
TRBJ2-3,TRBD2,TRBV18,.,CASSPGGLARDPDTQYF,TGTGCCAGCTCACCGGGGGGACTAGCGAGAGACCCAGATACGCAGTATTTT
TRBJ2-7,TRBD2,TRBV7-9,.,CASSQGLAGDEQYF,TGTGCCAGCAGCCAGGGACTAGCGGGAGACGAGCAGTACTTC
TRBJ2-5,.,TRBV5-1,once,CASSSLSGETQYF,TGCGCCAGCAGCAGCCTGAGCGGAGAGACCCAGTACTTC